The clone carrying this TCR beta chain was observed once. Repertoires were generated with immunoSEQ multiplex PCR, while TCRdb's copy carries only in-frame clones and drops some. The sample yields roughly 20,000 clones, around 80% seen once. The data derive from a study of OX40 agonist ivuxolimab in advanced cancers. Across the study: Age averaged approximately 60 years (range roughly 20 to 90), and approximately 80% were male.

Trimming removed 4 bases at V and 0 bases at J, with 8 bases between. This CDR3 comprises 14 residues. CDR1 and CDR2 (germline): MNHEY, SMNVEV (reference sequence). V gene TRBV27 combines with J gene TRBJ2-3; D is unclear. Source: CD4+ or CD8+ T cells sorted from blood, taken in a trial of the OX40 agonist ivuxolimab. This receptor was identified in an adult with an advanced solid tumor such as melanoma, head and neck, liver or kidney cancer. The CDR3 loop is CASSYQPSTDTQYF. In DNA, the CDR3 is TGTGCCAGCAGTTATCAACCTAGCACAGATACGCAGTATTTT.